Sequencing of this T cell receptor (beta chain) was carried out in a study of T cell responses to AZD1222 COVID-19 vaccine. Sequencing was performed with immunoSEQ multiplex PCR; in TCRdb, only in-frame clones are kept and a portion is missing. Among more than 95,000 clones listed, around 90% were seen once. The clonotype originates from an adult in good health. The material sequenced was peripheral blood, taken on day 0 of AZD1222 vaccination.

CDR3 DNA: TGTGCCAGCTCGGGCCAGGGGATGGATGGCTACACCTTC. It encodes CASSGQGMDGYTF. The chain joins TRBV7-9 to TRBJ1-2; a weak D match, TRBD1 (6 bases). The CDR3 is made up of 13 amino acids. V was trimmed by 8 bases and J by 6 bases, leaving 16 bases between them. Germline V CDR1 and CDR2: SEHNR, FQNEAQ (reference sequence).